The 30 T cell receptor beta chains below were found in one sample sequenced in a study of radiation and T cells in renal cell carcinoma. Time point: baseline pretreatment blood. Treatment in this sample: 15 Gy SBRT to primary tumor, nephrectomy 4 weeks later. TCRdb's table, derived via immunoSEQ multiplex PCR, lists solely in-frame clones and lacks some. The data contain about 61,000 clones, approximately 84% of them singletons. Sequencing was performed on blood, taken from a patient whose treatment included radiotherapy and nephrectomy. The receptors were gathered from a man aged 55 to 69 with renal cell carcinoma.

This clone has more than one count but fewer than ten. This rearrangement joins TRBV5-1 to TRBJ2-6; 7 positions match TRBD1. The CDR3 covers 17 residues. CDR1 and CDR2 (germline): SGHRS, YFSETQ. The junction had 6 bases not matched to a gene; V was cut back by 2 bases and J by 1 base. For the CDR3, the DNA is TGCGCCAGCAGCTTCGGGACAGCCCGTTCTGGGGCCAACGTCCTGACTTTC. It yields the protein CASSFGTARSGANVLTF.

The CDR3 DNA follows: TGTGCCAGCAGCTTAGCAGTATCGAAGGTTGAAAAACTGTTTTTT. Residues: CASSLAVSKVEKLFF. The chain carries TRBV7-9 and TRBJ1-4, with D unresolved. CDR1 and CDR2 (germline): SEHNR, FQNEAQ (reference sequence). Trimming took off 0 bases at V and 7 bases at J, with 12 bases between the two ends. The CDR3 spans 15 residues.

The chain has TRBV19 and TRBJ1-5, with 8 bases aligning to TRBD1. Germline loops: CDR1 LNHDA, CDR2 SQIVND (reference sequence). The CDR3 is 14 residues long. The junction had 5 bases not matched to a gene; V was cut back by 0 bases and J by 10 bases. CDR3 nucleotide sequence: TGTGCCAGTAGTATAGAAGACAGGGGCCGCCCCCAGCATTTT. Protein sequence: CASSIEDRGRPQHF.

The CDR3 bases are TGTGCCAGCAGCTTATCGGGTAGCGCCGGGGAGCTGTTTTTT. Translating gives CASSLSGSAGELFF. This chain joins TRBV11-1 and TRBJ2-2; perhaps TRBD2 as D (5 bases). CDR3 size: 14 residues. V lost 2 bases and J 6 bases, leaving 10 bases between the germline ends. Germline V CDR1 and CDR2: SGHAT, FQDESV (reference sequence).

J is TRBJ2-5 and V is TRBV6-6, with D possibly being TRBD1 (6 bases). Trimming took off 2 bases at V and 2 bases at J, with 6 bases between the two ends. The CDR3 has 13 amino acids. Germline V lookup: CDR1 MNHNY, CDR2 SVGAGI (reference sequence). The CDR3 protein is CASSYGQQETQYF. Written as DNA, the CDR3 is TGTGCCAGCAGTTACGGACAGCAAGAGACCCAGTACTTC.

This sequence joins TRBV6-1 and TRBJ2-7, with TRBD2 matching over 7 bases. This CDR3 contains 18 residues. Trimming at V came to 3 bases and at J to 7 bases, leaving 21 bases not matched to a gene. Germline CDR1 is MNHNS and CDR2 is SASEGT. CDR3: CASSDRLPGSGSPGEQYV. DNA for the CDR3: TGTGCCAGCAGTGATCGGCTTCCCGGTAGCGGGTCGCCGGGGGAGCAGTACGTC.

For the CDR3, the DNA is TGTGCCAGTAGTGATAGCGGGGCCTCTACGCAGTATTTT. Its protein product is CASSDSGASTQYF. The chain couples TRBV19 to TRBJ2-3, with TRBD2 matching over 8 bases. The length of the CDR3 is 13 residues. J was trimmed by 8 bases and V by 5 bases; bases with no gene match: 6. Germline V CDR1 and CDR2: LNHDA, SQIVND (reference sequence).

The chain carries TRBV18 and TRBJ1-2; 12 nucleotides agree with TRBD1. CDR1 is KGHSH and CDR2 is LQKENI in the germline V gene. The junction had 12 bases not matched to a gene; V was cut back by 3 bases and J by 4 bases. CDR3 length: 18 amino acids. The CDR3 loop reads CASSPSGTGGVSLYGYTF. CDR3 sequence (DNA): TGTGCCAGCTCACCGTCGGGGACAGGGGGCGTGAGCCTCTATGGCTACACCTTC.

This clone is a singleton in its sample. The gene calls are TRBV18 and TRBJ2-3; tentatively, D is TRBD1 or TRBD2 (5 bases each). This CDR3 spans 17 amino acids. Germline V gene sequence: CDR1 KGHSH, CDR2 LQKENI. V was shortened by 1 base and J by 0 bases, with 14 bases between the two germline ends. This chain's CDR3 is CASSPLGGTTSTDTQYF. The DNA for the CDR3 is TGTGCCAGCTCACCACTAGGTGGGACGACTAGCACAGATACGCAGTATTTT.

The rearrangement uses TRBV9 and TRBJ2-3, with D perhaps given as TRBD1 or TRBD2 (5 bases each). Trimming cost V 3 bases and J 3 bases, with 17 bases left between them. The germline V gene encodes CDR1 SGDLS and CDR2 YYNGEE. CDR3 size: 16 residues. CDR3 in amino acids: CASSASGPRWTDTQYF. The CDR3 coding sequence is TGTGCCAGCAGCGCCTCGGGACCTAGGTGGACAGATACGCAGTATTTT.

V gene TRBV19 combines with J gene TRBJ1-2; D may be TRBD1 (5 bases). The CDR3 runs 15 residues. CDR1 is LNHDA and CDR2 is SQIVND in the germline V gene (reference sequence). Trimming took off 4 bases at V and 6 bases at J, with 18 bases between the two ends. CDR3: CASSTNPRQWDGYTF. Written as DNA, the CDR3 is TGTGCCAGTAGTACGAACCCCAGACAGTGGGATGGCTACACCTTC.

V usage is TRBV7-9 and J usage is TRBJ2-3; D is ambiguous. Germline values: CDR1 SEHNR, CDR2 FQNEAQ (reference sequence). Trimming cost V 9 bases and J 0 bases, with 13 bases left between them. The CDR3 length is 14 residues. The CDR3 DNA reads TGTGCCAGTTCAAAGTTGACTAGCACAGATACGCAGTATTTT. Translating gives CASSKLTSTDTQYF.

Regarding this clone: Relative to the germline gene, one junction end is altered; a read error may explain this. CDR3 DNA: TGTGCCTGGCGTGTGGGGGGGGGTTACACTGAAGCTTTCTTT. This gives the protein CAWRVGGGYTEAFF. The V call is TRBV30, the J call TRBJ1-1; the D gene is possibly TRBD1 (5 bases). Germline CDR1 and CDR2: GTSNPN and SVGIG (reference sequence). The CDR3 length is 14 residues.

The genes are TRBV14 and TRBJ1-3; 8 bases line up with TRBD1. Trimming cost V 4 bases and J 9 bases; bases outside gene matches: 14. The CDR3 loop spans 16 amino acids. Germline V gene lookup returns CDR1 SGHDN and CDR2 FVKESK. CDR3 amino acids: CASSPPFPGQVGTIYF. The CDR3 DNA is TGTGCCAGCAGCCCGCCTTTCCCGGGACAGGTCGGCACCATATATTTT. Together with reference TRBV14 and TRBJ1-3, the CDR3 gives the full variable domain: EAGVTQFPSHSVIEKGQTVTLRCDPISGHDNLYWYRRVMGKEIKFLLHFVKESKQDESGMPNNRFLAERTGGTYSTLKVQPAELEDSGVYFCASSPPFPGQVGTIYFGEGSWLTVV.

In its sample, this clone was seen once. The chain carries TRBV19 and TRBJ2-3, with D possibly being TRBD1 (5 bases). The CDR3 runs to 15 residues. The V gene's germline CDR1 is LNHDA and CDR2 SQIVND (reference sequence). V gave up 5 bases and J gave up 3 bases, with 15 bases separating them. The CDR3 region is CASSPARRGTDTQYF. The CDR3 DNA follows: TGTGCCAGTAGTCCCGCCCGAAGGGGTACAGATACGCAGTATTTT.

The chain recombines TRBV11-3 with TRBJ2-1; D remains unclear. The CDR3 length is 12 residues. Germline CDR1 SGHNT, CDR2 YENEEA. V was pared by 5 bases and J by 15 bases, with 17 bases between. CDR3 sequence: CASSTSGSLPFF. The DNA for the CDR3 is TGTGCCAGCAGCACGTCCGGGTCCCTCCCGTTCTTC.

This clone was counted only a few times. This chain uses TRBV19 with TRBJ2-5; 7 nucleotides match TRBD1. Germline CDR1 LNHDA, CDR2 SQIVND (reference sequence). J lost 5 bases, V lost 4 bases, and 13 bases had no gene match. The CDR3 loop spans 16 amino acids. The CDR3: CASSRQGILRLETQYF. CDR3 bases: TGTGCCAGTAGTAGACAGGGTATATTAAGACTGGAGACCCAGTACTTC.

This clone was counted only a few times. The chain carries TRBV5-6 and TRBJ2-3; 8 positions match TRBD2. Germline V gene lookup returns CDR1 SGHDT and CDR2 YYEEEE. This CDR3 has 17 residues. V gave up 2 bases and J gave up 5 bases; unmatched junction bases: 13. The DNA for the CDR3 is TGTGCCAGCAGCTTCGGGCCTCCCTCGGCGGGGGGAGATACGCAGTATTTT. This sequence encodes CASSFGPPSAGGDTQYF.

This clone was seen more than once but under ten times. The chain's CDR3 is CASRRDTEAFF. Written as DNA, the CDR3 is TGTGCCAGCAGACGGGACACTGAAGCTTTCTTT. This rearrangement joins TRBV6-5 to TRBJ1-1, with D unresolved. Trimming shortened V by 6 bases and J by 3 bases, and 5 bases separated the two germline ends. The CDR3 has 11 amino acids. Per the germline V gene, CDR1 is MNHEY and CDR2 is SVGAGI.

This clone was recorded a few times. The DNA of the CDR3 is TGTGCCAGCAGCTTGAGTCGTGGGACAGGGTTTCACACCGGGGAGCTGTTTTTT. This sequence encodes CASSLSRGTGFHTGELFF. V and J are TRBV5-4 and TRBJ2-2; 9 nucleotides agree with TRBD1. V lost 1 base and J lost 3; bases outside the gene matches: 10. This CDR3 region has 18 residues. Germline CDR1 is SGHNT and CDR2 is YYREEE (reference sequence).

CDR3 DNA: TGTGCCAGCAACTTTGGTAGCGGGGTCCTTCAAGAGACCCAGTACTTC. The encoded protein is CASNFGSGVLQETQYF. The chain combines TRBV5-4 with TRBJ2-5, with 8 bases lining up with TRBD2. The V and J ends lost 6 bases and 2 bases, in that order; junction bases with no gene match: 12. In germline, CDR1 is SGHNT, CDR2 YYREEE (reference sequence). This CDR3 comprises 16 residues.

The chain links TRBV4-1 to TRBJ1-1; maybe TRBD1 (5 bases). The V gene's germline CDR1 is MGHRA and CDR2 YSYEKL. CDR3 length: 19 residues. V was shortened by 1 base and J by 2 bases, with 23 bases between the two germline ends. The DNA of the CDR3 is TGCGCCAGCAGCCAAGGTATACTCCGGAGGGCCGGGGCAAACACTGAAGCTTTCTTT. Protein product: CASSQGILRRAGANTEAFF.

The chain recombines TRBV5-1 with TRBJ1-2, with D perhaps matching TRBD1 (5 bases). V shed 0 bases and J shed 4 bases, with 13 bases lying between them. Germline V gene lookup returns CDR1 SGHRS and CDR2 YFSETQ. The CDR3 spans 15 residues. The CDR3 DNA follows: TGCGCCAGCAGCTTGGACGGGCAGGGCCTCTATGGCTACACCTTC. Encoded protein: CASSLDGQGLYGYTF.

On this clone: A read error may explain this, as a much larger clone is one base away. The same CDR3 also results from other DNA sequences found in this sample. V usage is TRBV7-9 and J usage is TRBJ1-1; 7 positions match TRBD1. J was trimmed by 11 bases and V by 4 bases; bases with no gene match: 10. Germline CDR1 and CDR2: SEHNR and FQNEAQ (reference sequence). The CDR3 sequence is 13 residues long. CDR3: CASSSLGDREAFF. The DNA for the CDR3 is TGTGCCAGCAGCTCCCTGGGCGACAGGGAGGCTTTCTTT. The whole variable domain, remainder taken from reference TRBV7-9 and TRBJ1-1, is DTGVSQNPRHKITKRGQNVTFRCDPISEHNRLYWYRQTLGQGPEFLTYFQNEAQLEKSRLLSDRFSAERPKGSFSTLEIQRTEQGDSAMYLCASSSLGDREAFFGQGTRLTVV.

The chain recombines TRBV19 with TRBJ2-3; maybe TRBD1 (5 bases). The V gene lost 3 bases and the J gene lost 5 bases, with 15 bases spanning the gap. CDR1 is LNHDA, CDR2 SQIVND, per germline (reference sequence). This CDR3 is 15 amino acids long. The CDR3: CASSISAGNEDTQYF. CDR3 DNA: TGTGCCAGTAGTATTTCTGCAGGGAATGAAGATACGCAGTATTTT.

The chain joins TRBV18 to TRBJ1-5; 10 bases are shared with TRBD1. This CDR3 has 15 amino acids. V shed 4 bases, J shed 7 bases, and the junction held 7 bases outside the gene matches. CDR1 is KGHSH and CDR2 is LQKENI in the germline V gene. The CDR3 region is CASSRDRGFEQPQHF. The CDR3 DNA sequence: TGTGCCAGCTCACGGGACAGGGGATTCGAGCAGCCCCAGCATTTT.

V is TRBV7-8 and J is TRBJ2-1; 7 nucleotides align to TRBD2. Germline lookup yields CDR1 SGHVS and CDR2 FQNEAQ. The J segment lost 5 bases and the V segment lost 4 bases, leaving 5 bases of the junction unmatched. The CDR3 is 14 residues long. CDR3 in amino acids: CASSSVGGNNEQFF. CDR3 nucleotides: TGTGCCAGCAGCTCCGTGGGGGGGAACAATGAGCAGTTCTTC.

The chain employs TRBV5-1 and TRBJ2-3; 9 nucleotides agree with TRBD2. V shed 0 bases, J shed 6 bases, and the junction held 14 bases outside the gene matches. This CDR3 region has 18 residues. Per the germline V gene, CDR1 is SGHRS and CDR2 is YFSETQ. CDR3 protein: CASSLERGSGRTSDTQYF. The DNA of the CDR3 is TGCGCCAGCAGCTTGGAGCGGGGGAGCGGGAGGACTTCCGATACGCAGTATTTT. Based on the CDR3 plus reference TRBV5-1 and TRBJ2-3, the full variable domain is KAGVTQTPRYLIKTRGQQVTLSCSPISGHRSVSWYQQTPGQGLQFLFEYFSETQRNKGNFPGRFSGRQFSNSRSEMNVSTLELGDSALYLCASSLERGSGRTSDTQYFGPGTRLTVL.

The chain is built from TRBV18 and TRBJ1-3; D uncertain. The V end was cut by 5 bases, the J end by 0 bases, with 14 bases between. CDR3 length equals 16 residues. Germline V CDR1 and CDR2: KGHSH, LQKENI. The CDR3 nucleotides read TGTGCCAGCTCATCCACTCGAGGAGACTCTGGAAACACCATATATTTT. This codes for CASSSTRGDSGNTIYF.

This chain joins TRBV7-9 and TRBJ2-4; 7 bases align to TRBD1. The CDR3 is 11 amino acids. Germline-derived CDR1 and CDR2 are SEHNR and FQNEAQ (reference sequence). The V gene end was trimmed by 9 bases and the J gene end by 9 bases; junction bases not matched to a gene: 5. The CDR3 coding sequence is TGTGCCAGTAAAGACAGGGTCATTCAGTACTTC. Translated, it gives CASKDRVIQYF.